Given below is one T cell receptor beta chain in context. Per germline, CDR1 SGDLS and CDR2 YYNGEE. This CDR3 contains 15 residues. With V trimmed by 1 base and J by 4 bases, 5 bases remained unmatched. This record comes from a study of T cell repertoires in cytomegalovirus infection. TCRdb ran MiXCR on the reads and lists one entry per CDR3 protein. The sample has some 700,000 distinct CDR3 sequences, 35% seen once; the top ten hold 2.8%. The sample consisted of PBMCs. This TCR was sampled from a human donor in good health (CMV status not recorded). Some clones in this sample may be carry-over from other donors' samples. The V call is TRBV9, the J call TRBJ2-1; 7 bases match TRBD1. The CDR3 DNA sequence: TGTGCCAGCAGCGTAATCGGGACAGAATACAATGAGCAGTTCTTC. Residues: CASSVIGTEYNEQFF.